This passage covers 32 T cell receptor beta chains from one sample sequenced in a study of blood T cell repertoires in COVID-19. Repertoires were generated with immunoSEQ multiplex PCR, while TCRdb's copy carries only in-frame clones and drops some. The sample holds tens of thousands of clones, over 80% seen once. Sequencing was performed on peripheral blood. These TCRs come from a man older than 75 with active or convalescent COVID-19.

The chain employs TRBV20-1 and TRBJ2-3; TRBD1 aligns across 10 bases. V was pared by 3 bases and J by 4 bases, with 7 bases of the junction left unmatched. The CDR3 is 15 amino acids. CDR1 DFQATT and CDR2 SNEGSKA come from the germline V gene (reference sequence). Here the CDR3 DNA reads TGCAGTGCTAGTATGCGGGACAGGGGATCAGATACGCAGTATTTT. Residues: CSASMRDRGSDTQYF.

J is TRBJ1-2 and V is TRBV10-3; D uncertain. Germline V lookup: CDR1 ENHRY, CDR2 SYGVKD. The CDR3 runs 15 residues. Trimming cost V 0 bases and J 2 bases, with 10 bases left between them. CDR3 sequence (DNA): TGTGCCATCAGTGAGTCGGGCGGGGTAAACTATGGCTACACCTTC. Its translation: CAISESGGVNYGYTF.

This sequence joins TRBV4-2 and TRBJ2-1; 14 positions match TRBD2. CDR3 length: 16 residues. The ends lost 3 bases at V and 8 bases at J; junction bases unmatched: 6. Germline loops: CDR1 LGHNA, CDR2 YNFKEQ. CDR3 loop: CASSQETSGRVHEQFF. CDR3 bases: TGTGCCAGCAGCCAGGAGACTAGCGGGAGGGTCCATGAGCAGTTCTTC.

This clone appeared a few times. The rearrangement uses TRBV21-1 and TRBJ1-1. TRBV21-1 is a listed pseudogene. The CDR3 runs 11 residues. The CDR3 nucleotides read TGTGCCAGCAGGGTAGTCACTGAAGCTTTCTTT. It specifies CASRVVTEAFF.

This clone has only one observation. The chain is built from TRBV29-1 and TRBJ2-3; 8 bases are a match to TRBD2. Germline V gene sequence: CDR1 SQVTM, CDR2 ANQGSEA. Trimming cost V 8 bases and J 2 bases; bases outside gene matches: 3. The CDR3 consists of 12 residues. In nucleotides, the CDR3 is TGCAGCCATGGACTAGCCACAGATACGCAGTATTTT. Translated, it gives CSHGLATDTQYF.

The chain combines TRBV3-1 (or the pseudogene TRBV3-2) with TRBJ1-4; TRBD1 agrees at 7 bases. The CDR3 length is 14 residues. V lost 4 bases to trimming and J lost 10 bases; unmatched junction nucleotides: 9. The germline CDR1 and CDR2 sequences are LGHDT and YNNKEL (reference sequence). The CDR3 DNA follows: TGTGCCAGCAGCCTCAGACAGGGTAACGGAAAACTGTTTTTT. Translating it yields CASSLRQGNGKLFF.

J is TRBJ2-3 and V is TRBV29-1; 14 bases fit TRBD2. This CDR3 is built from 16 residues. Germline V gene data show CDR1 as SQVTM and CDR2 as ANQGSEA. V lost 4 bases and J lost 6; bases outside the gene matches: 9. CDR3 sequence: CSVVATSGRAGDTQYF. Written as DNA, the CDR3 is TGCAGCGTTGTTGCGACTAGCGGGAGGGCAGGGGATACGCAGTATTTT.

The J gene is TRBJ1-5, the V gene TRBV5-1; D is ambiguous. The germline V gene encodes CDR1 SGHRS and CDR2 YFSETQ. Trimming took off 4 bases at V and 1 base at J, with 9 bases between the two ends. The CDR3 totals 14 residues. CDR3: CASSPDGSNQPQHF. The CDR3, as DNA: TGCGCCAGCAGCCCCGACGGGAGCAATCAGCCCCAGCATTTT.

This clone has only one observation. The chain couples TRBV27 to TRBJ2-7; 11 nucleotides line up with TRBD2. From germline, CDR1 is MNHEY and CDR2 SMNVEV (reference sequence). Trimming cost V 5 bases and J 2 bases; bases outside gene matches: 14. This CDR3 has 18 amino acids. CDR3 DNA: TGTGCCAGCAGTCGGGGACTAGCGGCGACCCAATCAACCTACGAGCAGTACTTC. Amino acids: CASSRGLAATQSTYEQYF.

DNA of the CDR3: TGTGCCAGCTCATCTGACAGGAGCTCTGGAAACACCATATATTTT. It specifies CASSSDRSSGNTIYF. V usage is TRBV18 and J usage is TRBJ1-3, with D maybe TRBD1 (6 bases). There are 15 residues in the CDR3. The V gene lost 5 bases and the J gene lost 0 bases, with 11 bases spanning the gap. From germline, CDR1 is KGHSH and CDR2 LQKENI.

The rearrangement uses TRBV27 and TRBJ2-2, with 7 positions matching TRBD1. The V segment lost 4 bases and the J segment 4 bases; nucleotides outside the gene matches: 3. CDR1 and CDR2 from the germline V gene are MNHEY and SMNVEV (reference sequence). The CDR3 has 14 amino acids. CDR3 sequence: CASSSRQGTGELFF. The CDR3 DNA sequence: TGTGCCAGCAGTTCTCGACAGGGCACCGGGGAGCTGTTTTTT.

This clone has a single count. The V and J genes are TRBV7-8 and TRBJ1-5, with no clear D. Per germline, CDR1 SGHVS and CDR2 FQNEAQ. The CDR3 is 14 residues long. Trimming took off 2 bases at V and 5 bases at J, with 10 bases between the two ends. CDR3 nucleotides: TGTGCCAGCAGCTTATCTCTTGCGGATCAGCCCCAGCATTTT. It codes for CASSLSLADQPQHF.

This clone was recorded once. This chain uses TRBV5-4 with TRBJ1-2; TRBD1 matches 9 bases. Per germline, CDR1 SGHNT and CDR2 YYREEE (reference sequence). The CDR3 extends over 18 amino acids. V trimming: 0 bases; J trimming: 7 bases; junction bases outside the gene matches: 16. The CDR3 DNA sequence: TGTGCCAGCAGCTTGGGCCCGGGACAGGGTTCGCGGCGGGGTGGCTACACCTTC. Translated: CASSLGPGQGSRRGGYTF. The full variable domain, in which reference TRBV5-4 and TRBJ1-2 provide the parts outside the CDR3, is ETGVTQSPTHLIKTRGQQVTLRCSSQSGHNTVSWYQQALGQGPQFIFQYYREEENGRGNFPPRFSGLQFPNYSSELNVNALELDDSALYLCASSLGPGQGSRRGGYTFGSGTRLTVV.

This chain links TRBV9 with TRBJ1-2; 10 bases align to TRBD1. V lost 3 bases to trimming and J lost 4 bases; unmatched junction nucleotides: 12. Germline CDR1 reads SGDLS; CDR2 reads YYNGEE. The CDR3 contains 17 residues. The CDR3 loop is CASSGLQDRGRPYGYTF. Here the CDR3 DNA reads TGTGCCAGCAGCGGCCTCCAAGACAGGGGGCGCCCCTATGGCTACACCTTC.

The V call is TRBV18, the J call TRBJ2-3; 9 bases are a match to TRBD2. Per germline, CDR1 KGHSH and CDR2 LQKENI. J was trimmed by 4 bases and V by 6 bases; bases with no gene match: 5. This CDR3 comprises 14 residues. In nucleotides, the CDR3 is TGTGCCAGCTCCCCGGGACTAGCTTCAGATACGCAGTATTTT. It codes for CASSPGLASDTQYF.

V gene TRBV11-2 combines with J gene TRBJ2-5; 9 positions agree with TRBD2. CDR3 length equals 18 residues. CDR1 is SGHAT and CDR2 is FQNNGV in the germline V gene. Trimming at V came to 1 base and at J to 5 bases, leaving 14 bases not matched to a gene. The DNA of the CDR3 is TGTGCCAGCAGCTTAGTCCCAAGGCTAGCGGGATACGGGGAGACCCAGTACTTC. Protein: CASSLVPRLAGYGETQYF.

This clone was seen only once. The chain couples TRBV28 to TRBJ1-2; 7 bases map to TRBD1. Germline V CDR1 and CDR2: MDHEN, SYDVKM. V shed 4 bases and J 0 bases; nucleotides not matched to a gene: 11. This CDR3 is 17 amino acids long. The CDR3 loop is CASSSGGTELTNYGYTF. The CDR3 nucleotides read TGTGCCAGCAGTTCGGGCGGGACAGAATTGACTAACTATGGCTACACCTTC.

The CDR3 coding sequence is TGTGCCAGCAGTTATCGGGGGACTTCCGGTGAGCAGTTCTTC. Amino acid sequence: CASSYRGTSGEQFF. The chain combines TRBV6-2 or TRBV6-3 with TRBJ2-1, with D maybe TRBD2 (6 bases). V gave up 3 bases and J gave up 9 bases, with 15 bases separating them. The CDR3 covers 14 residues. Looked up from germline, CDR1 is MNHEY and CDR2 is SVGEGT.

The rearrangement joins TRBV12-3 or TRBV12-4 to TRBJ1-1; TRBD1 agrees at 7 bases. The CDR3 covers 13 residues. V was clipped by 5 bases and J by 4 bases; unmatched bases: 4. Here the CDR3 DNA reads TGTGCCAGCAGTCCTCAGGGGGGCACTGAAGCTTTCTTT. Amino acid sequence: CASSPQGGTEAFF.

The chain carries TRBV30 and TRBJ2-1; D remains ambiguous. Between the trimmed V and J ends, which lost 0 bases and 0 bases, there was a span of 6 bases. The CDR3 is 14 amino acids. The germline V gene encodes CDR1 GTSNPN and CDR2 SVGIG (reference sequence). The CDR3 here is CAWSVWSSYNEQFF. As DNA, the CDR3 is TGTGCCTGGAGTGTATGGAGCTCCTACAATGAGCAGTTCTTC.

This clone showed up just a few times. The genes are TRBV6-5 and TRBJ1-2, with D possibly being TRBD1 (5 bases). Germline assignment: CDR1 MNHEY and CDR2 SVGAGI. The CDR3 spans 12 residues. Trimming removed 8 bases at V and 7 bases at J, with 14 bases between. Written as DNA, the CDR3 is TGTGCCAGCGGGAGGGGATCGTTTGGCTACACCTTC. Its translation: CASGRGSFGYTF.

The chain links TRBV28 to TRBJ2-5; 8 positions agree with TRBD1. The CDR3 covers 15 residues. Germline V gene sequence: CDR1 MDHEN, CDR2 SYDVKM. J was trimmed by 4 bases and V by 5 bases; bases with no gene match: 9. CDR3 amino acids: CASSPQGARRETQYF. The CDR3 nucleotides read TGTGCCAGCAGTCCCCAGGGGGCGCGTCGAGAGACCCAGTACTTC.

The chain has TRBV30 and TRBJ2-7; TRBD1 matches 11 bases. Trimming at V came to 2 bases and at J to 4 bases, leaving 7 bases not matched to a gene. The germline CDR1 and CDR2 sequences are GTSNPN and SVGIG (reference sequence). The CDR3 sequence is 15 residues long. CDR3 nucleotide sequence: TGTGCCTGGAGTCTAACCGGGACAGGGGGTTACGAGCAGTACTTC. The encoded protein is CAWSLTGTGGYEQYF.

V usage is TRBV5-1 and J usage is TRBJ2-5; 9 bases agree with TRBD2. This CDR3 is 15 amino acids long. J lost 1 base, V lost 1 base, and 2 bases had no gene match. Germline CDR1 SGHRS, CDR2 YFSETQ. CDR3 DNA sequence: TGCGCCAGCAGCTTGCGCGGGGGGGCCCAAGAGACCCAGTACTTC. Translated, it gives CASSLRGGAQETQYF.

The chain couples TRBV2 to TRBJ2-1; maybe TRBD1 (6 bases). The CDR3 covers 14 residues. Trimming pared 3 bases from V and 8 bases from J, leaving 14 bases between. Germline V gene lookup returns CDR1 SNHLY and CDR2 FYNNEI. The CDR3 is CASSENRAWDEQFF. The CDR3 DNA sequence: TGTGCCAGCAGTGAGAACAGGGCGTGGGATGAGCAGTTCTTC.

V gene TRBV25-1 combines with J gene TRBJ2-1; 12 bases align to TRBD2. Germline V gene sequence: CDR1 MGHDK, CDR2 SYGVNS. The CDR3 runs to 15 residues. After removal of 1 base from V and 9 bases from J, the junction contained 4 bases not matched to a gene. CDR3 nucleotides: TGTGCCAGCAGTGAATCTAGCGGGGGGGCCGGTGAGCAGTTCTTC. Its protein product is CASSESSGGAGEQFF.

The chain joins TRBV4-1 to TRBJ2-7, with 12 bases aligning to TRBD2. J was trimmed by 5 bases and V by 5 bases; bases with no gene match: 13. The CDR3 loop spans 17 amino acids. The germline V gene has CDR1 MGHRA and CDR2 YSYEKL. CDR3 amino acids: CASSGRLAGGPGDEQYF. The CDR3 DNA follows: TGCGCCAGCAGCGGCCGGCTAGCGGGAGGGCCTGGGGACGAGCAGTACTTC.

CDR3 DNA sequence: TGTGCCAGCAGACCGAACTGGAGCACCGGGGAGCTGTTTTTT. This gives the protein CASRPNWSTGELFF. The V and J genes are TRBV6-5 and TRBJ2-2; D ambiguous. This CDR3 has 14 residues. The V and J ends lost 6 bases and 4 bases respectively, with 12 bases between them. Germline values: CDR1 MNHEY, CDR2 SVGAGI.

V and J are TRBV30 and TRBJ1-2; D is unresolved. The CDR3 has 12 residues. Germline CDR1 reads GTSNPN; CDR2 reads SVGIG (reference sequence). Trimming removed 2 bases from V and 7 bases from J, with 11 bases in between. CDR3 sequence reads: CAWSWRGGGYTF. In DNA form, the CDR3 reads TGTGCCTGGAGTTGGCGGGGAGGTGGCTACACCTTC.

The chain couples TRBV29-1 to TRBJ1-5; 8 bases match TRBD1. The CDR3 has 18 residues. The germline CDR1 and CDR2 sequences are SQVTM and ANQGSEA. Trimming removed 4 bases from V and 4 bases from J; junction bases left unmatched: 18. CDR3 nucleotide sequence: TGCAGCGTTGTATTTTCTTTTGTGACAGGGGTGTCAAATCAGCCCCAGCATTTT. Translation gives CSVVFSFVTGVSNQPQHF.

V and J are TRBV5-1 and TRBJ2-6, with TRBD1 matching 10 bases. In germline, CDR1 is SGHRS, CDR2 YFSETQ. Trimming cost V 3 bases and J 1 base; bases outside gene matches: 4. The CDR3 loop spans 17 amino acids. The CDR3 DNA reads as TGCGCCAGCAGCTCTCGGACAGGGGGTTCTGGGGCCAACGTCCTGACTTTC. Translated, it gives CASSSRTGGSGANVLTF.

The genes are TRBV27 and TRBJ2-1, with TRBD2 matching 10 bases. Germline V lookup: CDR1 MNHEY, CDR2 SMNVEV (reference sequence). The CDR3 sequence is 16 residues long. With 2 bases clipped from V and 10 bases from J, the junction kept 11 bases outside the gene matches. CDR3 loop: CASSLGPERGGREQFF. The CDR3 DNA reads TGTGCCAGCAGTTTAGGACCAGAGCGGGGGGGCAGGGAGCAGTTCTTC.